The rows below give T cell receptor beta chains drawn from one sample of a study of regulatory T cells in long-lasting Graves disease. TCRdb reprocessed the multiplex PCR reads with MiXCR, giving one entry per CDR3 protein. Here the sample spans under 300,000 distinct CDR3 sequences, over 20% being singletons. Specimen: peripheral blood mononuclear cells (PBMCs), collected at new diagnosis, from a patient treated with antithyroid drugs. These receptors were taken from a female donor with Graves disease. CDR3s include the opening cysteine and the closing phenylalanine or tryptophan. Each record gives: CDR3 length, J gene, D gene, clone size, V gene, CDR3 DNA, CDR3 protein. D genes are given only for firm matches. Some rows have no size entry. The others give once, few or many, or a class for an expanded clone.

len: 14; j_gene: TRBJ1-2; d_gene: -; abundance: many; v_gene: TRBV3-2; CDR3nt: TGTGCCAGCAGCCGGACAGGGTCTGGCTATGGCTACACCTTC; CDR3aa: CASSRTGSGYGYTF
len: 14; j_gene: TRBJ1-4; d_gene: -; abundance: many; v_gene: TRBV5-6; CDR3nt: TGTGCCAGCAGCTTAAAAGCGGCTAATGAAAAACTGTTTTTT; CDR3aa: CASSLKAANEKLFF
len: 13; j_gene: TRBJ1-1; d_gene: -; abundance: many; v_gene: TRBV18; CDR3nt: TGTGCCAGCTCACCTGAACAGAACACTGAAGCTTTCTTT; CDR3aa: CASSPEQNTEAFF
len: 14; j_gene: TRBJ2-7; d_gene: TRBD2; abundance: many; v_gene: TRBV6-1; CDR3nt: TGTGCCAGCAGTGAAGGGGGACTACAGTACGAGCAGTACTTC; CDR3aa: CASSEGGLQYEQYF
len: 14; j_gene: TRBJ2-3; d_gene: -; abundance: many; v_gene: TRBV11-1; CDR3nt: TGTGCCAGCAGCTCCCAGGGTTCCACAGATACGCAGTATTTT; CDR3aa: CASSSQGSTDTQYF
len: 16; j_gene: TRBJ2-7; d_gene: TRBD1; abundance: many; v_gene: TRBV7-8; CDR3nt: TGTGCCAGCAGTCGAACCGGACAGGCGTTGGTGGGGGAGCAGTACTTC; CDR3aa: CASSRTGQALVGEQYF
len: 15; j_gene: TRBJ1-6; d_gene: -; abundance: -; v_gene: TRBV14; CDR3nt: TGTGCCAGCAGCCAAGGGCAGATAAATAATTCACCCCTCCACTTT; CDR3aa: CASSQGQINNSPLHF
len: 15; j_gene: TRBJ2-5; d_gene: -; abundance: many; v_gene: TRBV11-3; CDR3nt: TGTGCCAGCAGCCGGTTCCGAGGAGGACAAGAGACCCAGTACTTC; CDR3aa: CASSRFRGGQETQYF
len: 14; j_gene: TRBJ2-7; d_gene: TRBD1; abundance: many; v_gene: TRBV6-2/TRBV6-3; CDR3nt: TGTGCCAGCGCGCCGGGGACAGGGTATGGCGAGCAGTACTTC; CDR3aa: CASAPGTGYGEQYF
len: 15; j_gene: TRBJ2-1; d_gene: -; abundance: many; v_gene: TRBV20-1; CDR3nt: TGCAGTGCTAGAGATCACGGGAGTCCTTCCAATGAGCAGTTCTTC; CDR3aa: CSARDHGSPSNEQFF
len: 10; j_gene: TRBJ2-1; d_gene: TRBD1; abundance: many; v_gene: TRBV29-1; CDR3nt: TGCAGCGCAGGGACAGGGTGGGAGTTCTTC; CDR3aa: CSAGTGWEFF
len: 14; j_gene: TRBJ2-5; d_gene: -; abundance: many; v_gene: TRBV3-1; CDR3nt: TGTGCCAGCAGCCAAGGGACAGTTTCCGAGACCCAGTACTTC; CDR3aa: CASSQGTVSETQYF
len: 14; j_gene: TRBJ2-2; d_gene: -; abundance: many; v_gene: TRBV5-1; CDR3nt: TGTGCCAGCAGCTTAGGACTGCACACCGGGGAGCTGTTTTTT; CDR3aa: CASSLGLHTGELFF
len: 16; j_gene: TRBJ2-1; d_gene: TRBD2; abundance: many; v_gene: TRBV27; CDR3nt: TGTGCCAGCAGTTTAAAGTTCAGCGGGAGTTGGTATGAGCAGTTCTTC; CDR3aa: CASSLKFSGSWYEQFF
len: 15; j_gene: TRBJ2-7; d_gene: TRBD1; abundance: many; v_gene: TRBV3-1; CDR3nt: TGTGCCAGCAGCTCGACCGGGACAGGGTCGTCCGAGCAGTACTTC; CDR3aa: CASSSTGTGSSEQYF
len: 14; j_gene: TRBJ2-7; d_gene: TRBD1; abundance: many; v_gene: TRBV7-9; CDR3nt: TGTGCCAGCAGCTTCGGGACAGGGGGTTACGAGCAGTACTTC; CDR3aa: CASSFGTGGYEQYF
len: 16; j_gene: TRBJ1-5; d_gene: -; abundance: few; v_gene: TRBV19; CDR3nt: TGTGCCAGTAGTATGACAGCATCTTATAGCAATCAGCCCCAGCATTTT; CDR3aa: CASSMTASYSNQPQHF
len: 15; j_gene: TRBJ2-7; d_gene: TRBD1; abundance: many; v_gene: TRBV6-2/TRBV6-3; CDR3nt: TGTGCCAGCAGTTCCTCGGGACAGGGGAACTACGAGCAGTACTTC; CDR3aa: CASSSSGQGNYEQYF
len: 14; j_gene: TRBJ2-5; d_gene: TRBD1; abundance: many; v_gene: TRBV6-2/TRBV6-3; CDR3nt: TGTGCCAGCAGTATTGGGACAGTTCAAGAGACCCAGTACTTC; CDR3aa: CASSIGTVQETQYF
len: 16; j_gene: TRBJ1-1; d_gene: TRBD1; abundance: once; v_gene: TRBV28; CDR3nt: TGTGCCAGCAGTTCCCGACAGGGCCGGAGCAACACTGACGCTTTCTTT; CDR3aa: CASSSRQGRSNTDAFF
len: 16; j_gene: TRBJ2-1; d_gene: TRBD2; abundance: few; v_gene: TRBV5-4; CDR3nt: TGTGCCAGCAGCTTATCGGGAGGGCTCTCCTACAATGAGCAGTTCTTC; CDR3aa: CASSLSGGLSYNEQFF
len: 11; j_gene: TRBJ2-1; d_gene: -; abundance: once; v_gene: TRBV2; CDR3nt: TGTGCCAGCAGGGGAGGCAATGAGCAGTTCTTC; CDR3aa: CASRGGNEQFF
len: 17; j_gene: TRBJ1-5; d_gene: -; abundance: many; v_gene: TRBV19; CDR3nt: TGTGCCAGTAGTATCAGGGGTACGGGTGGTAGCAATCAGCCCCAGCATTTT; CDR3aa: CASSIRGTGGSNQPQHF
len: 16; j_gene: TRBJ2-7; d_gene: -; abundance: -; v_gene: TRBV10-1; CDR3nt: TGCGCCAGCAGTGAGTGGGTCGGGGGATCGGCATACGAGCAGTACTTC; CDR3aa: CASSEWVGGSAYEQYF
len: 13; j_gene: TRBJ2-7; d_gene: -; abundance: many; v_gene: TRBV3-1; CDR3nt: TGTGCCAGCAGCCAAGTGAGGGGGGACGAGCAGTACTTC; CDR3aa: CASSQVRGDEQYF
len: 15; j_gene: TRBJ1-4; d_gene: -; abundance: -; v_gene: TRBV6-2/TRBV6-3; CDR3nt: TGTGCCAGCAGTAGAATCTACGAGTCGAGTGAAAAACTGTTTTTT; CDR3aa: CASSRIYESSEKLFF
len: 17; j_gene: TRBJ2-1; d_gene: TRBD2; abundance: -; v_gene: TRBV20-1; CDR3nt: TGCAGTGCTAGAGAGCCGGGACTAGTAGGGGGAAGAGGTGAGCAGTTCTTC; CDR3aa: CSAREPGLVGGRGEQFF
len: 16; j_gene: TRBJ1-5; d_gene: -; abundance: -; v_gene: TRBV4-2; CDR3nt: TGTGCCAGCAGCCCCGACCCAGACAGGAATAATCAGCCCCAGCATTTT; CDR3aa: CASSPDPDRNNQPQHF
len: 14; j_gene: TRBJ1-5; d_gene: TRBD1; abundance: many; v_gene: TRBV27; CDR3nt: TGTGCCAGCAGACTAGACAGGGCGGGTCAGCCCCAGCATTTT; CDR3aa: CASRLDRAGQPQHF
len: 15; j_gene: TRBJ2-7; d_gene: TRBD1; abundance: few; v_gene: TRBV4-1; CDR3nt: TGCGCCAGCAGCCAGAAGACAGGGGGCTCCTACGAGCAGTACTTC; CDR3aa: CASSQKTGGSYEQYF
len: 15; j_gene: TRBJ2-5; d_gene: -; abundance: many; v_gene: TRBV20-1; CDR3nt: TGCAGTGCTAGAGATGGAAAGGGAGAGGCGGAGACCCAGTACTTC; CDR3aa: CSARDGKGEAETQYF
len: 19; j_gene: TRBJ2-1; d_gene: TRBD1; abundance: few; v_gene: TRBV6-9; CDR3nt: TGTGCCAGCAGTTACCCCACAGGGGGCGGGAGCGGCTTCCACAATGAGCAGTTCTTC; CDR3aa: CASSYPTGGGSGFHNEQFF
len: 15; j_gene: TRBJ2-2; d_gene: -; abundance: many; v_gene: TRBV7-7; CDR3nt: TGTGCCAGCAGCCCTGAACAGGGGAACACCGGGGAGCTGTTTTTT; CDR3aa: CASSPEQGNTGELFF
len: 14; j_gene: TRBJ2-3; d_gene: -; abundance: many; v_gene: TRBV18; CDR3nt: TGTGCCAGCTCACCACCTGCGGACACAGATACGCAGTATTTT; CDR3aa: CASSPPADTDTQYF
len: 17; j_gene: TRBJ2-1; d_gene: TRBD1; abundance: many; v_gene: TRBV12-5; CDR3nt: TGTGCTAGTGGTTTGTCCTGGGACAGGGAGTGGTACAATGAGCAGTTCTTC; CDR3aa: CASGLSWDREWYNEQFF
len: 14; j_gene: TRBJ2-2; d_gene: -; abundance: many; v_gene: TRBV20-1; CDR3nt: TGCAGTGCTAGAGAGGGCGCGAACACCGGGGAGCTGTTTTTT; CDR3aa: CSAREGANTGELFF
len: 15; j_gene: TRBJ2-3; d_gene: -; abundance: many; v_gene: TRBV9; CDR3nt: TGTGCCAGCAGCGTAGGACGCGGTTACACAGATACGCAGTATTTT; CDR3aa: CASSVGRGYTDTQYF
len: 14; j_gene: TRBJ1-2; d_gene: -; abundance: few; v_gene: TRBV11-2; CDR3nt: TGTGCCAGCAGCTTAGAGGCAGTAGCCTATGGCTACACCTTC; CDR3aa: CASSLEAVAYGYTF
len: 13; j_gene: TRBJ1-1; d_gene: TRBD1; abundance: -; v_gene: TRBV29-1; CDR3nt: TGCAGCGCTGCGGGACAGCTGAACACTGAAGCTTTCTTT; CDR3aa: CSAAGQLNTEAFF
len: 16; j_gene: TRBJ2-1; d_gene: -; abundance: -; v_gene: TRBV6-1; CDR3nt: TGTGCCAGCAGTGGGGTTTTAGGGAGCTCCTACAATGAGCAGTTCTTC; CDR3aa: CASSGVLGSSYNEQFF
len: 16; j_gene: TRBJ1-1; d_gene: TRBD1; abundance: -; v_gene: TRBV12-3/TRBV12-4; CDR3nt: TGTGCCAGCAGTCTGAGGACAGGGGGTCCGGACACTGAAGCTTTCTTT; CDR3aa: CASSLRTGGPDTEAFF
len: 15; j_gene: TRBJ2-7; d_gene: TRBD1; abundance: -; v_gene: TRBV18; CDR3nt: TGTGCCAGCTCACTCTACAGGGGTGGCACCTACGAGCAGTACTTC; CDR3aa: CASSLYRGGTYEQYF
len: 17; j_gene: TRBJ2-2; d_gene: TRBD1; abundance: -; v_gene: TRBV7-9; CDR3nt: TGTGCCAGCAGTCCCCGGACCGGGACAGCGAACACCGGGGAGCTGTTTTTT; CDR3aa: CASSPRTGTANTGELFF
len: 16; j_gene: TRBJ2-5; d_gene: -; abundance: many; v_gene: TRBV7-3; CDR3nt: TGTGCCAGCAGCTTATATCCCCCGGGGGGCGGCGAGACCCAGTACTTC; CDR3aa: CASSLYPPGGGETQYF
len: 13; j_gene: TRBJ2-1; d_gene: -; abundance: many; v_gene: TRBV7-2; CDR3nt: TGTGCCAGCAGCCCAGTATCAGGCTACGAGCAGTTCTTC; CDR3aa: CASSPVSGYEQFF
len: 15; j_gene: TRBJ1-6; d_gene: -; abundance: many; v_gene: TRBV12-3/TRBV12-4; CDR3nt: TGTGCCAGCAGTTTATGGGGCGAATATAATTCACCCCTCCACTTT; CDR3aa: CASSLWGEYNSPLHF
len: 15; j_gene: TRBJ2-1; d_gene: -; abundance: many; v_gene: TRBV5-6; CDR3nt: TGTGCCAGCAGCTTGGAAGGTGGGTGGGACAATGAGCAGTTCTTC; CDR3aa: CASSLEGGWDNEQFF
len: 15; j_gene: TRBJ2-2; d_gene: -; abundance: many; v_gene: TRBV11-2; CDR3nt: TGTGCCAGCAGCTTAGCGGTGGGGTTAGCCGGGGAGCTGTTTTTT; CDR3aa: CASSLAVGLAGELFF
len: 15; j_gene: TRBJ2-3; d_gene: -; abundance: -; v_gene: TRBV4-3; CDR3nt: TGCGCCAGCAGCCAAGATCAGTCTAGCACAGATACGCAGTATTTT; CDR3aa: CASSQDQSSTDTQYF
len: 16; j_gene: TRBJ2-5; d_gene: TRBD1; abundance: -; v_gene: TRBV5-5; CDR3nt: TGTGCCAGCAGCTTATTACCAGGGGGCAACGCAGAGACCCAGTACTTC; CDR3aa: CASSLLPGGNAETQYF
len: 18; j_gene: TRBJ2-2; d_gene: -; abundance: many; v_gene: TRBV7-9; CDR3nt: TGTGCCAGCAGCTTATCTGTGGGGGCCTCCCGGGGGACCGGGGAGCTGTTTTTT; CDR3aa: CASSLSVGASRGTGELFF
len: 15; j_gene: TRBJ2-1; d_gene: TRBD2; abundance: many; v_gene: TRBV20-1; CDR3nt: TGCAGTGCTAGAGATAGACTAGCGGGGCATTTGGGGCAGTTCTTC; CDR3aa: CSARDRLAGHLGQFF